The clone carrying this T cell receptor beta chain was found once. This record belongs to a study of blood T cell repertoires in COVID-19. Study information: Spain, Italy and the United States supplied samples that represented acute and convalescent COVID-19. PBMCs, B-cell-depleted T cells, or T cells were the source of the cDNA or gDNA that made up the material.

Per the original data handling: Amplifying reference gene primers gave estimates of nucleated cell counts. Assay: immunoSEQ multiplex PCR; the TCRdb copy retains only in-frame clones and omits some. V and J calls and clone size are as listed in that table; D and trimming were resolved from the DNA. This sample has about 92,000 clones, with 91% found just once. In germline, CDR1 is SGHVS, CDR2 FNYEAQ. Trimming removed 5 bases from V and 2 bases from J; junction bases left unmatched: 3. The CDR3 length is 15 residues. This chain links TRBV7-6 with TRBJ2-3, with 11 bases that match TRBD2. This receptor was taken from a human donor with active COVID-19. The donor label of this sample is uncertain. The sequencing input was peripheral blood. The CDR3 DNA reads TGTGCCAGCAGCAGACTAGCGGGGCCCACAGATACGCAGTATTTT. It translates to CASSRLAGPTDTQYF.